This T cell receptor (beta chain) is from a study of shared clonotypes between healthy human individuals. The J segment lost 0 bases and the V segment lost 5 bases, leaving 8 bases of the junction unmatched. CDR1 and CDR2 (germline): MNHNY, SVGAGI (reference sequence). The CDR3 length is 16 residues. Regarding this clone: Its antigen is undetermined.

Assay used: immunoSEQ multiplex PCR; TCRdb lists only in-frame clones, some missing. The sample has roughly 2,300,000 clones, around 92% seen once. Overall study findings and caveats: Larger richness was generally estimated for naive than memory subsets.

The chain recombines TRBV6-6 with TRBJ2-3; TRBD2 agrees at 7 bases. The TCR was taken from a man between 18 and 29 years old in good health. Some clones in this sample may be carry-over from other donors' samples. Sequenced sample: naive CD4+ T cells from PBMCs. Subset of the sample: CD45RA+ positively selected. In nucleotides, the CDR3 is TGTGCCAGCAGTCAACTTCTAGCGGCTAGCACAGATACGCAGTATTTT. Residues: CASSQLLAASTDTQYF.